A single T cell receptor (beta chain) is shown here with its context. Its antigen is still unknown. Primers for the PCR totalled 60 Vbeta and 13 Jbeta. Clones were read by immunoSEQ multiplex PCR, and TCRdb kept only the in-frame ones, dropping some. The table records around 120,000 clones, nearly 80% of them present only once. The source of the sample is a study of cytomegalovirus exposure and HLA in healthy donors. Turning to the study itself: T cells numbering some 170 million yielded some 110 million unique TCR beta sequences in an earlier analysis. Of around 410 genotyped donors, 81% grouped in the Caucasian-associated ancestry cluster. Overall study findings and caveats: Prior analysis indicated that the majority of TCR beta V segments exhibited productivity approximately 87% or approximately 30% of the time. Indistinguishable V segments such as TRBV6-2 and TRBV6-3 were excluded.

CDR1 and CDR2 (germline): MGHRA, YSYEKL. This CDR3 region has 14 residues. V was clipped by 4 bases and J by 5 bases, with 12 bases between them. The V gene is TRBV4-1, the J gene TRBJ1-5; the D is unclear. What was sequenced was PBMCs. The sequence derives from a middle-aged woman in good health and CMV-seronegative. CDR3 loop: CASSPLYGDQPQHF. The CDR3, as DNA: TGCGCCAGCAGCCCTTTATACGGAGATCAGCCCCAGCATTTT.